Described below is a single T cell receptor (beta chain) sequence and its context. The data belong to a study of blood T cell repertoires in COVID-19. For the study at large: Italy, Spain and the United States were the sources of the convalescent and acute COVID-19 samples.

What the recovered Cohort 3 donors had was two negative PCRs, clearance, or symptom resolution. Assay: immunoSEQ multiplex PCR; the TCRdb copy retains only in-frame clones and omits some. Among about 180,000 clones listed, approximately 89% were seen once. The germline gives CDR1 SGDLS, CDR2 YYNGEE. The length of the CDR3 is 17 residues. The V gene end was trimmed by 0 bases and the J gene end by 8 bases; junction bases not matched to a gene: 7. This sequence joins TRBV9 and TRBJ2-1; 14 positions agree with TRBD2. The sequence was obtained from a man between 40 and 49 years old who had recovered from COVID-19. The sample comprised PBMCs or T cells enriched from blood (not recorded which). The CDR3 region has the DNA TGTGCCAGCAGCGTAGAAGGGACTAGCGGGAGTAGGCATGAGCAGTTCTTC. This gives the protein CASSVEGTSGSRHEQFF.